Described below is a single TCR beta chain sequence and its context. What it recognizes is unknown. The length of the CDR3 is 16 residues. Germline V gives CDR1 SGHRS, CDR2 YFSETQ. V lost 0 bases and J lost 4, with 16 bases in between. This sample is drawn from a study of identical twins. Study-level results: Researchers reported excess low generation probability among twin-shared out-of-frame alpha sequences. Clonotypes of the beta chain that were abundant in cord blood carried fewer insertions (memory repertoires showed none). Beta out-of-frame sequences showed weaker excess sharing between twins.

TCRdb ran MiXCR on the 5' RACE reads and lists one entry per CDR3 protein. The data show 200,000 or so distinct CDR3 sequences, approximately 16% seen once. These data also featured in a second study, about T cells expressing NK-cell markers.

This chain joins TRBV5-1 and TRBJ1-1; D might be TRBD1 (5 bases). The origin of this receptor is a woman younger than 30 in good health. What was sequenced was CD8+ T cells sorted from blood. CDR3 region: CASSLDGAPAATEAFF. The CDR3 nucleotides read TGCGCCAGCAGCTTGGATGGGGCCCCGGCAGCCACTGAAGCTTTCTTT.